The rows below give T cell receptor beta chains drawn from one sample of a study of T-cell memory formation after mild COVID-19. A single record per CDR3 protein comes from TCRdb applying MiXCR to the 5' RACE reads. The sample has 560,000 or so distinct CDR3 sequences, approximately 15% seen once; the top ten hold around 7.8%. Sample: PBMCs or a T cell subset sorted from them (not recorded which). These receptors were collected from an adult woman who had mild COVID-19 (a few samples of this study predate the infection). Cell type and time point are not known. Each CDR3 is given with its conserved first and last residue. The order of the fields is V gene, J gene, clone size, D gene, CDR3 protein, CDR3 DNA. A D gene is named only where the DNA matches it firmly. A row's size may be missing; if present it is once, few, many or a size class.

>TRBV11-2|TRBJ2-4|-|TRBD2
CAYARDYNSIQYF
TGTGCTTATGCCCGGGACTATAATAGCATTCAGTACTTC
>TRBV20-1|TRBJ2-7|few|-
CSAQGPYF
TGCAGTGCTCAAGGACCGTACTTC
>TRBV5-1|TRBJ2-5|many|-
CASSLRAGETQYF
TGCGCCAGCAGCTTGAGGGCCGGAGAGACCCAGTACTTC
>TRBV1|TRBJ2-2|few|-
CTSSQEGTSGYTGELFF
TGCACCAGCAGCCAAGAAGGGACTAGCGGCTACACCGGGGAGCTGTTTTTT
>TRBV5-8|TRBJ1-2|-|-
CASSLPWTTGGYTF
TGTGCCAGCAGCCTACCCTGGACAACTGGCGGCTACACCTTC
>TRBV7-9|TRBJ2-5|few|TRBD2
CASSGGLEQETQYF
TGTGCCAGCAGCGGCGGACTAGAACAAGAGACCCAGTACTTC
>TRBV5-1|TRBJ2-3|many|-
CASSLQGSVSTDTQYF
TGCGCCAGCAGCTTGCAGGGATCGGTGAGCACAGATACGCAGTATTTT
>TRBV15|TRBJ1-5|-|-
CATSRDRPNNQPQHF
TGTGCCACCAGCAGAGACAGGCCAAACAATCAGCCCCAGCATTTT
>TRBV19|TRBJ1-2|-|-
CASSTLDGRAYGYTF
TGTGCCAGTAGTACCCTAGACGGGAGGGCCTATGGCTACACCTTC
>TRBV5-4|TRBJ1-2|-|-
CASSLRQAGGYTF
TGTGCCAGCAGCTTGCGACAAGCAGGGGGCTACACCTTC
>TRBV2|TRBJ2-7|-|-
CASSEPGTLTYEQYF
TGTGCCAGCAGTGAACCAGGGACACTCACCTACGAGCAGTACTTC
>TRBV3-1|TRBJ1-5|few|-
CASSQSPGAGQPQHF
TGTGCCAGCAGCCAATCCCCGGGGGCGGGTCAGCCCCAGCATTTT
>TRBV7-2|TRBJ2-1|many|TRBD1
CASSLDRYTTEQFF
TGTGCCAGCAGCTTGGACAGGTACACCACTGAGCAGTTCTTC
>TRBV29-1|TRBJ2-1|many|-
CSVRHRLRDEQFF
TGCAGCGTCCGCCACAGGCTAAGGGATGAGCAGTTCTTC
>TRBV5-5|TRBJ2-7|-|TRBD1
CASSLRQGGTYEQYF
TGTGCCAGCAGCTTGCGACAGGGGGGGACCTACGAGCAGTACTTC
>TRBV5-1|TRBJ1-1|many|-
CASSLANVNTEAFF
TGCGCCAGCAGCTTGGCCAACGTGAACACTGAAGCTTTCTTT
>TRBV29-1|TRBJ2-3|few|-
CSVVAQTTDTQYF
TGCAGCGTTGTGGCCCAGACCACAGATACGCAGTATTTT
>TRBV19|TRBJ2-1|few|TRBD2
CASRGSGGSYNEQFF
TGTGCCAGTAGGGGCAGCGGGGGCTCCTACAATGAGCAGTTCTTC
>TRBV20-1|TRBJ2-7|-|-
CSARDLRGEHYEQYF
TGCAGTGCTAGAGATTTAAGGGGGGAGCACTACGAGCAGTACTTC
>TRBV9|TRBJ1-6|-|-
CASSVSTGGHSPLHF
TGTGCCAGCAGCGTTTCCACCGGAGGACATTCACCCCTCCACTTT
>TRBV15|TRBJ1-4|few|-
CATSPDVGRVSEKLFF
TGTGCCACCAGTCCCGATGTGGGCAGGGTTTCAGAAAAACTGTTTTTT
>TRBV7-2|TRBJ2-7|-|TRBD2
CASSLATSGFYEQYF
TGTGCCAGCAGCTTAGCGACTAGCGGGTTCTACGAGCAGTACTTC
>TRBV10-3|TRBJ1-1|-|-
CAITDRMNTEAFF
TGTGCCATCACCGACAGGATGAACACTGAAGCTTTCTTT
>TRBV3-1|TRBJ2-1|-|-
CASSSVKEQFF
TGTGCCAGCAGCTCGGTCAAGGAGCAGTTCTTC
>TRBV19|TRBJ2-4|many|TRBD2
CASSTARAGGRGNIQYF
TGTGCCAGTAGTACGGCGCGGGCGGGAGGCCGCGGAAACATTCAGTACTTC
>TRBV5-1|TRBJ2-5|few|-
CASTGLFQETQYF
TGCGCCAGTACGGGACTCTTCCAAGAGACCCAGTACTTC
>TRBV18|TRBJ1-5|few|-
CASSPGGRGQPQHF
TGTGCCAGCTCACCGGGGGGTCGGGGTCAGCCCCAGCATTTT
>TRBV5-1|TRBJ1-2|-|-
CASSLAPDINYGYTF
TGCGCCAGCAGCTTGGCCCCGGACATAAACTATGGCTACACCTTC
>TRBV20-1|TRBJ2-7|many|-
CSAEDNANSYEQYF
TGCAGTGCTGAAGACAACGCGAACTCCTACGAGCAGTACTTC
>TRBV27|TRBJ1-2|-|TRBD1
CASSLIGTGDLYGYTF
TGTGCCAGCAGTTTAATAGGGACAGGGGATCTGTATGGCTACACCTTC
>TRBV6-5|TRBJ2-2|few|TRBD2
CASSYGGVNTGELFF
TGTGCCAGCAGTTACGGGGGGGTGAACACCGGGGAGCTGTTTTTT
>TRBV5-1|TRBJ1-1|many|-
CASSLGGRGVNTEAFF
TGCGCCAGCAGCTTAGGCGGGCGGGGTGTGAACACTGAAGCTTTCTTT
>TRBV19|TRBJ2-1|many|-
CASSSYGGRYNEQFF
TGTGCCAGTAGCTCTTATGGGGGGAGGTACAATGAGCAGTTCTTC
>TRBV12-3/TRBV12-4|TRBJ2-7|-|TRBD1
CASSTGTGVEQYF
TGTGCCAGCAGTACCGGGACAGGGGTCGAGCAGTACTTC
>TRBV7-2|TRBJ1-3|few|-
CASRQSSGNTIYF
TGTGCCAGCAGGCAGAGCTCTGGAAACACCATATATTTT
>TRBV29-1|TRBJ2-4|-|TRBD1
CSVDVTGGQGNIQYF
TGCAGCGTTGACGTGACAGGGGGCCAGGGGAACATTCAGTACTTC
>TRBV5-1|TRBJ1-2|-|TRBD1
CASSLGGTGQRSYTF
TGCGCCAGCAGCTTGGGTGGAACGGGACAGCGAAGCTACACCTTC
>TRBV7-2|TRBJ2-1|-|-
CASSLLRQGGADEQFF
TGTGCCAGCAGCTTACTCCGACAAGGAGGAGCCGATGAGCAGTTCTTC
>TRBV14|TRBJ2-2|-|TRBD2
CASRRSGTYTGELFF
TGTGCCAGCAGACGAAGCGGGACCTACACCGGGGAGCTGTTTTTT
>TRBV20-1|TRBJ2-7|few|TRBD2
CSAGVAGGYEQYF
TGCAGTGCTGGGGTAGCGGGAGGGTACGAGCAGTACTTC
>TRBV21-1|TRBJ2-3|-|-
CAPGTGAYF
TGTGCCCCCGGGACCGGCGCGTATTTT
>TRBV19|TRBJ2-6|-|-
CASTDRRVSGANVLTF
TGTGCCAGTACCGACAGAAGAGTCTCTGGGGCCAACGTCCTGACTTTC
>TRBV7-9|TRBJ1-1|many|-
CASSSIKNTEAFF
TGTGCCAGCAGCTCCATTAAGAACACTGAAGCTTTCTTT
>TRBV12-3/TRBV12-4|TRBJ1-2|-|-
CASSPQGQLVRYTF
TGTGCCAGCAGCCCGCAGGGGCAACTAGTCCGCTACACCTTC
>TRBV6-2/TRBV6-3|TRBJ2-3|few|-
CASSYSVTQYF
TGTGCCAGCAGTTACTCGGTCACGCAGTATTTT
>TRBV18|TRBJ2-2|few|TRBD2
CASSPPGLADTGELFF
TGTGCCAGCTCACCACCGGGACTAGCGGACACCGGGGAGCTGTTTTTT
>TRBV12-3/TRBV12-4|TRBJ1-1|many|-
CASSVGSGTEAFF
TGTGCCAGCAGTGTTGGTTCGGGTACTGAAGCTTTCTTT
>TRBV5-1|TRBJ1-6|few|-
CASSFLGGEDSPLHF
TGCGCCAGCAGCTTCCTTGGGGGAGAAGATTCACCCCTCCACTTT
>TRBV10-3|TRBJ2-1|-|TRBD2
CAVDIAGGNNEQFF
TGTGCCGTCGACATAGCGGGGGGAAACAATGAGCAGTTCTTC
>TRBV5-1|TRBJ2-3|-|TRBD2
CASSAGLAGGPDTKYF
TGCGCCAGCAGCGCCGGACTAGCGGGGGGGCCGGATACGAAGTATTTT
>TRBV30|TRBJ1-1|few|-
CAWSVQVRGAFF
TGTGCCTGGAGTGTACAAGTAAGAGGAGCTTTCTTT